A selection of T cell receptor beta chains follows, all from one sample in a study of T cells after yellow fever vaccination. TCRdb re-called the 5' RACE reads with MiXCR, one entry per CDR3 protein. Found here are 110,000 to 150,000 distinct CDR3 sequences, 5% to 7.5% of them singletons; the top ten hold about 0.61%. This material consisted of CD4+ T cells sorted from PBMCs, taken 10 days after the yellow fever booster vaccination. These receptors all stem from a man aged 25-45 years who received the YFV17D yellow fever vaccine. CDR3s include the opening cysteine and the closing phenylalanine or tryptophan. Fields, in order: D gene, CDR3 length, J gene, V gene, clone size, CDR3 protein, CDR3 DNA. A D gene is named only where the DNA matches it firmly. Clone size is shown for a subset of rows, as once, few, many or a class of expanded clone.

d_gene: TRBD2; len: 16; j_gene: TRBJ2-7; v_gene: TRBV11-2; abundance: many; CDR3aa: CASSPTRTSGSYEQYF; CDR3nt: TGTGCCAGCAGCCCTACCCGTACTAGCGGGAGCTACGAGCAGTACTTC
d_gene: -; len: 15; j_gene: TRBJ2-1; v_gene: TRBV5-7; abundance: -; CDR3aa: CASSSDPPSYNEQFF; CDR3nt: TGTGCCAGCAGCTCTGACCCCCCCTCCTACAATGAGCAGTTCTTC
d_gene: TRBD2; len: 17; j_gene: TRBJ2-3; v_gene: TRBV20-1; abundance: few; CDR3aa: CCATTSGRSGELDTQYF; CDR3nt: TGCTGTGCCACGACTAGCGGGAGGTCAGGGGAATTAGATACGCAGTATTTT
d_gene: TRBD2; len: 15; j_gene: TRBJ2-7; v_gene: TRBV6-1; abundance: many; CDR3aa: CASRNGLAGSYEQYF; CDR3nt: TGTGCCAGCAGGAACGGACTAGCGGGATCCTACGAGCAGTACTTC
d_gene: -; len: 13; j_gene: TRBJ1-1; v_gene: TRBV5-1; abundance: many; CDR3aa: CASSLGIRAEAFF; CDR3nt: TGCGCCAGCAGCTTGGGGATTAGGGCTGAAGCTTTCTTT
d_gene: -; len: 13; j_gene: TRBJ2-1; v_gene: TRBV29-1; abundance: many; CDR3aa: CSVGGSAYNEQFF; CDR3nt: TGCAGCGTTGGCGGGTCCGCCTACAATGAGCAGTTCTTC
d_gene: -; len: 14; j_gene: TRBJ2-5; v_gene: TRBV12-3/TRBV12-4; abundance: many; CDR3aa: CASSLAGLEETQYF; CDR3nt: TGTGCCAGCAGTTTAGCGGGTCTAGAAGAGACCCAGTACTTC
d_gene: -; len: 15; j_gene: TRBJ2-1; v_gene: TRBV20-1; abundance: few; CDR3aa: CSARATIRQYNEQFF; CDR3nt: TGCAGTGCTAGAGCAACAATTAGACAGTACAATGAGCAGTTCTTC
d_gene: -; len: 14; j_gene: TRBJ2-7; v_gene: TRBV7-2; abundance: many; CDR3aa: CASSPRQVPYEQYF; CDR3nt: TGTGCCAGCAGCCCGCGACAGGTCCCCTACGAGCAGTACTTC
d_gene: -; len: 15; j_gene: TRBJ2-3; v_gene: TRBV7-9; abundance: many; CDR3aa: CASSLVSGPTDTQYF; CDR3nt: TGTGCCAGCAGCTTAGTATCGGGACCCACAGATACGCAGTATTTT
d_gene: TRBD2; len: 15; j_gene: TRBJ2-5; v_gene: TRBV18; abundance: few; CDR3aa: CASSPPDGRQETQYF; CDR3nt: TGTGCCAGCTCACCACCCGACGGGAGGCAAGAGACCCAGTACTTC
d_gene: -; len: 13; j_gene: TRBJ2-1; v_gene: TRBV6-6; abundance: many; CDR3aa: CASSNRDFNEQFF; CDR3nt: TGTGCCAGCAGTAACCGGGACTTCAATGAGCAGTTCTTC
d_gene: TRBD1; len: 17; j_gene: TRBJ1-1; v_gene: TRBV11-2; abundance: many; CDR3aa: CASSLEEQGGMNTEAFF; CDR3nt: TGTGCCAGCAGCTTAGAAGAGCAGGGGGGCATGAACACTGAAGCTTTCTTT
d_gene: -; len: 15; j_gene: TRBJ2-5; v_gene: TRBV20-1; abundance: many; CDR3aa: CSAPGGSDPQETQYF; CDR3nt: TGCAGTGCTCCCGGGGGTAGCGACCCGCAAGAGACCCAGTACTTC
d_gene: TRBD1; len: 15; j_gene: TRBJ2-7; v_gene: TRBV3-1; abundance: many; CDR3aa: CASSQSDRDSYEQYF; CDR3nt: TGTGCCAGCAGCCAGAGCGACAGGGACTCCTACGAGCAGTACTTC
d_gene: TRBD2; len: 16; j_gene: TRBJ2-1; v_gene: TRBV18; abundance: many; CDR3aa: CASSLELAGVLNEQFF; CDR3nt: TGTGCCAGCTCACTGGAACTAGCGGGAGTTCTAAATGAGCAGTTCTTC
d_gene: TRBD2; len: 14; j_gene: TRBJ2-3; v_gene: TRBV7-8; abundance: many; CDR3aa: CASSLKRGSDTQYF; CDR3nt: TGTGCCAGCAGTTTGAAGCGGGGATCAGATACGCAGTATTTT
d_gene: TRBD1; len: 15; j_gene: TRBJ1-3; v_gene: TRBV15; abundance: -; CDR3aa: CATSLGQYSGNTIYF; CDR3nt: TGTGCCACCAGCCTGGGACAGTACTCTGGAAACACCATATATTTT
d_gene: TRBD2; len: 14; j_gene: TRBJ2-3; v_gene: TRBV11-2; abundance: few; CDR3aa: CASSLRLAGDTQYF; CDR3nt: TGTGCCAGCAGCTTACGCCTAGCGGGAGATACGCAGTATTTT
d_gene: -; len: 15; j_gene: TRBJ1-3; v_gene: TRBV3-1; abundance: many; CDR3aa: CASSRPLSSGNTIYF; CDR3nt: TGTGCCAGCAGCCGACCGCTAAGCTCTGGAAACACCATATATTTT
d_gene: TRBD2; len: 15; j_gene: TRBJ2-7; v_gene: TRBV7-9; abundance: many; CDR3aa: CASTRGGTTPYEQYF; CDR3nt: TGTGCCAGCACCCGAGGAGGGACTACCCCATACGAGCAGTACTTC
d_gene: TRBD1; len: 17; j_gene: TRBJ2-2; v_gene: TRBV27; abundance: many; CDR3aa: CASSRPLGTGNTGELFF; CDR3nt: TGTGCCAGCAGTCGGCCCCTTGGGACAGGGAACACCGGGGAGCTGTTTTTT
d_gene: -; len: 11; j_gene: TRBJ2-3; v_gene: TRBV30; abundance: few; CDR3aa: CAWSVQDTQYF; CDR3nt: TGTGCCTGGAGTGTACAAGATACGCAGTATTTT
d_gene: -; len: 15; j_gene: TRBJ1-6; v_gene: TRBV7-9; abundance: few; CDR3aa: CASRPATPGNSPLHF; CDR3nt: TGTGCCAGCAGACCCGCAACCCCGGGTAACTCACCCCTCCACTTT
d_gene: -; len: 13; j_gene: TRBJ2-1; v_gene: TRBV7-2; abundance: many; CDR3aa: CASSLGQYNEQFF; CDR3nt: TGTGCCAGCAGCTTAGGGCAGTACAATGAGCAGTTCTTC
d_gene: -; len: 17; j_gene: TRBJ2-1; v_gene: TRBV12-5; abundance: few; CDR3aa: CASGLTPTQLASNEQFF; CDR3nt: TGTGCTAGTGGTTTGACCCCCACTCAACTAGCTTCCAATGAGCAGTTCTTC